This TCR beta chain stems from a study of T cells after yellow fever vaccination. TCRdb reprocessed the 5' RACE reads via MiXCR and lists one record per CDR3 protein. The sample yields 400,000 or so distinct CDR3 sequences, around a tenth seen once. The table lists this clonotype with a few counts. CDR1 and CDR2 from the germline V gene are SGHRS and YFSETQ. V was shortened by 0 bases and J by 1 base, with 4 bases between the two germline ends. The CDR3 sequence is 13 residues long. Here the sequenced sample was PBMCs, taken on the day of the first yellow fever vaccination. The V call is TRBV5-1, the J call TRBJ1-1; D gene unclear. This TCR came from a man between 18 and 35 years old who received the YFV17D yellow fever vaccine. The CDR3 nucleotides read TGCGCCAGCAGCTTGGATCAGAACACTGAAGCTTTCTTT. It specifies CASSLDQNTEAFF.